The 31 T cell receptor beta chains presented below share a single source sample, sequenced in a study of cytomegalovirus exposure and HLA in healthy donors. The PCR made use of 60 Vbeta and 13 Jbeta primers. Here immunoSEQ multiplex PCR was the method, and the copy in TCRdb shows in-frame clones only, minus some. Here the sample spans approximately 160,000 clones, about 80% being singletons. The sequenced sample consisted of PBMCs. Receptors were obtained from a young man in good health and CMV-seropositive.

This clone is a singleton in its sample. One end of the junction fails to match germline, which may point to a read error. V and J are TRBV9 and TRBJ1-1; tentatively, D is TRBD1 (6 bases). The germline CDR1 and CDR2 sequences are SGDLS and YYNGEE. The CDR3 consists of 14 residues. In DNA, the CDR3 is TGTACCAGCAGCGTAGTGGGGGCAGGCACTGAAGCTTTCTTT. Its translation: CTSSVVGAGTEAFF.

The genes are TRBV9 and TRBJ1-3; no reliable D call. Germline loops: CDR1 SGDLS, CDR2 YYNGEE. V was pared by 0 bases and J by 0 bases, with 10 bases between. CDR3 length: 16 amino acids. The CDR3 loop reads CASSVGLSGSGNTIYF. For the CDR3, the DNA is TGTGCCAGCAGCGTAGGGCTTTCTGGCTCTGGAAACACCATATATTTT.

J is TRBJ2-3 and V is TRBV2, with TRBD2 as a possible D gene (6 bases). The CDR3 runs 16 residues. CDR1 SNHLY and CDR2 FYNNEI come from the germline V gene. V lost 4 bases to trimming and J lost 2 bases, with 16 bases between them. CDR3 nucleotide sequence: TGTGCCAGCAGTGGGGACTCCCGGGATTTCACAGATACGCAGTATTTT. Amino acids: CASSGDSRDFTDTQYF.

The chain couples TRBV15 to TRBJ2-7, with 8 bases lining up with TRBD1. The germline V gene has CDR1 LNHNV and CDR2 YYDKDF (reference sequence). The CDR3 loop spans 15 amino acids. Germline trimming cut 3 bases from V and 3 bases from J; bases unmatched to any gene: 7. The CDR3 DNA follows: TGTGCCACCAGCAGGGAGCCTGGACAGGGCTACGAGCAGTACTTC. It is translated as CATSREPGQGYEQYF. Full variable domain (missing parts from reference TRBV15 and TRBJ2-7): DAMVIQNPRYQVTQFGKPVTLSCSQTLNHNVMYWYQQKSSQAPKLLFHYYDKDFNNEADTPDNFQSRRPNTSFCFLDIRSPGLGDTAMYLCATSREPGQGYEQYFGPGTRLTVT.

The count of this clone is one. V and J are TRBV7-2 and TRBJ1-5; 8 bases line up with TRBD1. CDR3 length: 15 amino acids. Germline V gives CDR1 SGHTA, CDR2 FQGNSA. The junction had 6 bases not matched to a gene; V was cut back by 5 bases and J by 3 bases. In DNA form, the CDR3 reads TGTGCCAGCAGCCGCGGACAGGGAGACAATCAGCCCCAGCATTTT. It codes for CASSRGQGDNQPQHF.

The genes are TRBV5-1 and TRBJ1-1, with TRBD1 identical over 10 bases. Germline loops: CDR1 SGHRS, CDR2 YFSETQ. The ends lost 7 bases at V and 5 bases at J; junction bases unmatched: 8. The CDR3 is made up of 14 amino acids. DNA for the CDR3: TGCGCCAGCTCACCGGGGGACAGGGGTACTGAAGCTTTCTTT. Amino acids: CASSPGDRGTEAFF.

This chain links TRBV7-2 with TRBJ2-2; D gene ambiguous. The ends were cut back, 7 bases at V and 3 bases at J, with 15 bases in the middle. Germline CDR1 is SGHTA and CDR2 is FQGNSA. CDR3 length: 15 residues. The CDR3 region is CASNPGLPYTGELFF. In DNA form, the CDR3 reads TGTGCCAGCAATCCTGGGCTCCCTTACACCGGGGAGCTGTTTTTT.

V is TRBV10-1 and J is TRBJ2-5, with D maybe TRBD1 (6 bases). The CDR3 consists of 13 residues. The germline CDR1 and CDR2 sequences are WNHNN and SYGVQD (reference sequence). V was clipped by 8 bases and J by 7 bases, with 17 bases between them. CDR3 sequence (DNA): TGCGCCAGCCCGGACAGTGCCACAAGGACCCAGTACTTC. Protein sequence: CASPDSATRTQYF.

The chain carries TRBV28 and TRBJ2-1; D perhaps matches TRBD2 (6 bases). Per the germline V gene, CDR1 is MDHEN and CDR2 is SYDVKM. The V and J ends lost 7 bases and 0 bases respectively, with 10 bases between them. CDR3 length: 14 residues. The CDR3 protein is CASMEGSSYNEQFF. The CDR3 coding sequence is TGTGCCAGCATGGAGGGCTCCTCCTACAATGAGCAGTTCTTC. Combining the CDR3 with reference TRBV28 and TRBJ2-1 gives the whole variable domain DVKVTQSSRYLVKRTGEKVFLECVQDMDHENMFWYRQDPGLGLRLIYFSYDVKMKEKGDIPEGYSVSREKKERFSLILESASTNQTSMYLCASMEGSSYNEQFFGPGTRLTVL.

V usage is TRBV2 and J usage is TRBJ2-5, with a possible D match to TRBD1 (6 bases). Germline-derived CDR1 and CDR2 are SNHLY and FYNNEI. Trimming pared 5 bases from V and 7 bases from J, leaving 17 bases between. This CDR3 contains 14 residues. As DNA, the CDR3 is TGTGCCAGCAGTCCCAGACAGGAAAGGCTGACCCAGTACTTC. It codes for CASSPRQERLTQYF.

This clone was found a few times. This chain's CDR3 is CASSRSGQGGAGELFF. The CDR3 DNA sequence: TGTGCCAGCTCGCGCTCGGGACAGGGAGGAGCCGGGGAGCTGTTTTTT. The chain recombines TRBV18 with TRBJ2-2, with TRBD1 matching over 9 bases. The V segment lost 6 bases and the J segment 6 bases; nucleotides outside the gene matches: 11. The germline gives CDR1 KGHSH, CDR2 LQKENI. The CDR3 runs to 16 residues.

The chain carries TRBV7-2 and TRBJ1-1; the D is unclear. V was shortened by 2 bases and J by 0 bases, with 10 bases between the two germline ends. This CDR3 has 15 residues. Germline values: CDR1 SGHTA, CDR2 FQGNSA. The CDR3 reads CASSLKSGMNTEAFF. For the CDR3, the DNA is TGTGCCAGCAGCTTAAAGTCAGGAATGAACACTGAAGCTTTCTTT.

This chain uses TRBV14 with TRBJ2-2, with 10 bases identical to TRBD2. The V and J ends lost 4 bases and 4 bases, in that order; junction bases with no gene match: 12. The CDR3 has 18 residues. Germline CDR1 and CDR2: SGHDN and FVKESK. The CDR3 loop reads CASSPSSGLAKITGELFF. The CDR3 nucleotides are TGTGCCAGCAGCCCCTCCTCGGGACTAGCGAAAATCACCGGGGAGCTGTTTTTT.

The genes are TRBV10-3 and TRBJ1-1; D is possibly TRBD1 (5 bases). Between the trimmed V and J ends, which lost 6 bases and 0 bases, there was a span of 14 bases. The CDR3 has 15 amino acids. Germline CDR1 is ENHRY and CDR2 is SYGVKD. The CDR3 DNA reads TGTGCCATCAGACAGGCGGACGGGCTGAACACTGAAGCTTTCTTT. Its protein product is CAIRQADGLNTEAFF.

The rearrangement uses TRBV5-6 and TRBJ2-1, with TRBD2 matching over 8 bases. The CDR3 consists of 15 residues. Germline V gene data show CDR1 as SGHDT and CDR2 as YYEEEE. V lost 3 bases, J lost 6 bases, and 8 bases stayed unmatched. The CDR3 region is CASSSQRELFNEQFF. In DNA form, the CDR3 reads TGTGCCAGCAGCTCCCAGCGGGAGCTATTCAATGAGCAGTTCTTC.

With regard to this clone: This sample also contains other DNA sequences that code for the same CDR3. V and J are TRBV19 and TRBJ1-4, with a weak D call TRBD1 (6 bases). This CDR3 contains 15 residues. The germline V gene has CDR1 LNHDA and CDR2 SQIVND (reference sequence). Trimming left V 1 base short and J 5 bases short, with 11 bases between. The CDR3 sequence is CASSIGGQVNEKLFF. The CDR3 DNA sequence: TGTGCCAGTAGTATAGGGGGGCAGGTGAATGAAAAACTGTTTTTT.

The chain combines TRBV12-5 with TRBJ1-5; 7 bases match TRBD1. Germline values: CDR1 LGHNT, CDR2 FRNRAP. Unmatched junction bases numbered 9, after V lost 7 bases and J lost 3 bases. This CDR3 comprises 15 residues. The DNA for the CDR3 is TGTGCTAGTGCCAGGGACAGTTGGACCAATCAGCCCCAGCATTTT. This codes for CASARDSWTNQPQHF.

The chain employs TRBV28 and TRBJ2-5; 8 nucleotides line up with TRBD1. V shed 4 bases, J shed 11 bases, and the junction held 15 bases outside the gene matches. There are 15 residues in the CDR3. CDR1 and CDR2 from the germline V gene are MDHEN and SYDVKM. CDR3 protein: CASSSPMGTGEEQYF. CDR3 nucleotides: TGTGCCAGCAGTTCCCCAATGGGGACAGGCGAAGAGCAGTACTTC.

This chain links TRBV2 with TRBJ2-1; 10 nucleotides agree with TRBD2. J gave up 7 bases and V 4 bases, and 7 bases lay outside the gene matches. CDR3 length equals 15 residues. The germline V gene encodes CDR1 SNHLY and CDR2 FYNNEI. CDR3 in amino acids: CASSGLSGRGNEQFF. In DNA form, the CDR3 reads TGTGCCAGCAGTGGCCTAAGCGGGAGGGGGAATGAGCAGTTCTTC.

In its sample, this clone was seen a few times. The chain carries TRBV28 and TRBJ2-1, with 7 bases matching TRBD2. V was clipped by 6 bases and J by 4 bases; unmatched bases: 9. The CDR3 length is 15 residues. CDR1 is MDHEN and CDR2 is SYDVKM in the germline V gene. CDR3 in DNA: TGTGCCAGCAGCCCCCAGAAGCGGGATTACAATGAGCAGTTCTTC. Its protein is CASSPQKRDYNEQFF. Based on the CDR3 plus reference TRBV28 and TRBJ2-1, the full variable domain is DVKVTQSSRYLVKRTGEKVFLECVQDMDHENMFWYRQDPGLGLRLIYFSYDVKMKEKGDIPEGYSVSREKKERFSLILESASTNQTSMYLCASSPQKRDYNEQFFGPGTRLTVL.

This chain joins TRBV2 and TRBJ2-7, with D maybe TRBD1 (5 bases). V lost 6 bases to trimming and J lost 1 base, with 19 bases between them. The CDR3 spans 16 residues. Germline V gene lookup returns CDR1 SNHLY and CDR2 FYNNEI. CDR3 DNA: TGTGCCAGCAGGGAGATCGGCAGGGTAGATTCCTACGAGCAGTACTTC. This gives the protein CASREIGRVDSYEQYF.

This chain joins TRBV6-5 and TRBJ2-2, with D tentatively TRBD2 (5 bases). Germline V CDR1 and CDR2: MNHEY, SVGAGI. Deletions cut 10 bases from V and 5 bases from J, with 5 bases between. This CDR3 has 10 amino acids. The CDR3 region has the DNA TGTGCCACGGGGACCGGGGAGCTGTTTTTT. Protein: CATGTGELFF.

The genes are TRBV6-5 and TRBJ2-1; 7 bases map to TRBD2. Germline V lookup: CDR1 MNHEY, CDR2 SVGAGI. CDR3 length: 13 amino acids. V lost 6 bases to trimming and J lost 8 bases; unmatched junction nucleotides: 7. The CDR3 region is CASRGTSVDEQFF. Written as DNA, the CDR3 is TGTGCCAGCAGGGGTACTAGCGTCGATGAGCAGTTCTTC.

This rearrangement joins TRBV25-1 to TRBJ2-5; 12 bases fit TRBD2. CDR1 and CDR2 from the germline V gene are MGHDK and SYGVNS. The CDR3 is 13 amino acids. V lost 7 bases to trimming and J lost 5 bases; unmatched junction nucleotides: 2. The chain's CDR3 is CASTLAGGETQYF. The CDR3 bases are TGTGCCAGCACCCTAGCGGGGGGGGAGACCCAGTACTTC.

The chain is built from TRBV9 and TRBJ2-1, with TRBD2 matching over 9 bases. V trimming: 0 bases; J trimming: 8 bases; junction bases outside the gene matches: 3. Germline CDR1 and CDR2: SGDLS and YYNGEE. CDR3 length: 14 residues. The CDR3 bases are TGTGCCAGCAGCGTAGGCGGGGGGGTCTATGAGCAGTTCTTC. Protein: CASSVGGGVYEQFF.

The rearrangement joins TRBV10-1 to TRBJ1-2; D is uncertain. The V end was cut by 4 bases, the J end by 5 bases, with 14 bases between. This CDR3 is built from 14 residues. CDR1 is WNHNN, CDR2 SYGVQD, per germline (reference sequence). The CDR3 reads CASSALASGYGYTF. CDR3 bases: TGCGCCAGCAGTGCCTTGGCGTCAGGATATGGCTACACCTTC.

The V gene is TRBV6-6, the J gene TRBJ1-2, with D possibly being TRBD1 (6 bases). This CDR3 spans 15 amino acids. CDR1 is MNHNY and CDR2 is SVGAGI in the germline V gene (reference sequence). Between the trimmed V and J ends, which lost 6 bases and 4 bases, there was a span of 18 bases. The CDR3 nucleotides read TGTGCCAGCAGCCCCCGGGGGGGGCCCCTCTATGGCTACACCTTC. Translating it yields CASSPRGGPLYGYTF.

CDR3: CASSIWQANTGELFF. CDR3 sequence (DNA): TGTGCCAGTAGTATTTGGCAGGCGAACACCGGGGAGCTGTTTTTT. The gene calls are TRBV19 and TRBJ2-2; no firm D call. Trimming shortened V by 3 bases and J by 0 bases, and 8 bases separated the two germline ends. Germline lookup yields CDR1 LNHDA and CDR2 SQIVND (reference sequence). This CDR3 spans 15 amino acids.

The chain employs TRBV25-1 and TRBJ2-1, with D possibly matching TRBD1 (6 bases). The V end lost 1 base, the J end lost 0 bases, and 13 bases lay between the germline ends. The CDR3 is 17 amino acids. Germline CDR1 MGHDK, CDR2 SYGVNS. The DNA of the CDR3 is TGTGCCAGCAGTGAATCGCAGGGGCCGAGCTCCTACAATGAGCAGTTCTTC. This sequence encodes CASSESQGPSSYNEQFF.

This clone was counted only a few times. The rearrangement joins TRBV5-4 to TRBJ1-3; D is uncertain. This CDR3 contains 14 residues. Trimming removed 3 bases at V and 0 bases at J, with 7 bases between. Looked up from germline, CDR1 is SGHNT and CDR2 is YYREEE (reference sequence). The DNA of the CDR3 is TGTGCCAGCAGCTCACGGGTCTCTGGAAACACCATATATTTT. Amino acids: CASSSRVSGNTIYF.

The CDR3 DNA is TGTGCCAGCAGCCCTTCCGGGGGACTCCGGATCACAGATACGCAGTATTTT. Translated: CASSPSGGLRITDTQYF. The V gene is TRBV6-4, the J gene TRBJ2-3; a possible D gene is TRBD2 (6 bases). The V end lost 6 bases, the J end lost 2 bases, and 21 bases lay between the germline ends. Germline CDR1 and CDR2: MRHNA and SNTAGT. This CDR3 is 17 amino acids long.